This T cell receptor (beta chain) was recorded in a study of CDR3 diversity in severe acne. Using its own MiXCR run on the PCR reads, TCRdb lists one record per CDR3 protein. There are approximately 97,000 distinct CDR3 sequences in the sample; 51% occur only once, and around an eighth lies in the top ten. This CDR3 is built from 15 residues. V lost 5 bases and J 4 bases, leaving 18 bases between the germline ends. Germline values: CDR1 SGHVS, CDR2 FNYEAQ. This TCR derives from a male donor with acne. The chain has TRBV7-6 and TRBJ2-7; D is possibly TRBD1 or TRBD2 (5 bases each). The sequenced sample consisted of blood. CDR3 nucleotide sequence: TGTGCCAGCAGCAATCCCGGGGCGGGCTTATACGAGCAGTACTTC. Residues: CASSNPGAGLYEQYF.